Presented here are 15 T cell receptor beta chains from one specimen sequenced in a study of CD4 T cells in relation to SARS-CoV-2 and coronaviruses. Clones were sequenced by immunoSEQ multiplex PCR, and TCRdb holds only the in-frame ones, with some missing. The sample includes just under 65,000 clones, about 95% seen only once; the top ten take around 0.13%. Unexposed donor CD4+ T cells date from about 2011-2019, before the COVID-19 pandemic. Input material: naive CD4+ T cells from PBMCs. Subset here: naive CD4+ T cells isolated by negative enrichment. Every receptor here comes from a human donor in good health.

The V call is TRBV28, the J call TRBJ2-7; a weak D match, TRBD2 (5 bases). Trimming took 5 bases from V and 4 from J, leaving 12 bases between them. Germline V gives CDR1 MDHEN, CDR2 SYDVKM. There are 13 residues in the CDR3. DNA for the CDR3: TGTGCCAGCAGTCCGGAGGACCGTTACGAGCAGTACTTC. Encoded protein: CASSPEDRYEQYF.

CDR3 nucleotide sequence: TGTGCCAGCAGGGGCAGGGACAGAGGATACGAGCAGTACTTC. Translated: CASRGRDRGYEQYF. V gene TRBV7-8 combines with J gene TRBJ2-7; 7 positions agree with TRBD1. In germline, CDR1 is SGHVS, CDR2 FQNEAQ. This CDR3 has 14 residues. Trimming took 6 bases from V and 4 from J; bases not matched to a gene: 9.

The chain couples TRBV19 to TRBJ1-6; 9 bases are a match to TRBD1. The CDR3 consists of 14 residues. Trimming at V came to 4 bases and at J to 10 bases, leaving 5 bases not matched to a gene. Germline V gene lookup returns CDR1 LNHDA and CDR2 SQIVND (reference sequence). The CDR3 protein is CASSTDRGGSPLHF. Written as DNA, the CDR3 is TGTGCCAGTAGTACAGACAGGGGGGGCTCACCCCTCCACTTT.

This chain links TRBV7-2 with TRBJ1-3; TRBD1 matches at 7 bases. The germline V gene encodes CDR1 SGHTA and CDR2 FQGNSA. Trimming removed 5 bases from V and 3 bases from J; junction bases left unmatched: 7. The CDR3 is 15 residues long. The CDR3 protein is CASSLTTGNGNTIYF. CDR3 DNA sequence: TGTGCCAGCAGCCTTACGACAGGGAATGGAAACACCATATATTTT.

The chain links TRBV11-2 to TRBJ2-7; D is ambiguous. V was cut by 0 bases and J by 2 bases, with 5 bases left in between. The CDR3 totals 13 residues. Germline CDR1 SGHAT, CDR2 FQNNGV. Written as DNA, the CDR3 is TGTGCCAGCAGCTTAGATCAGACCTACGAGCAGTACTTC. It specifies CASSLDQTYEQYF.

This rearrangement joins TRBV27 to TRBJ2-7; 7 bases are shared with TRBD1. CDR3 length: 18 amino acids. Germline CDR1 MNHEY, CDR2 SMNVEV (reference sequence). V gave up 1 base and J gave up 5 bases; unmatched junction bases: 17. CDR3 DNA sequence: TGTGCCAGCAGTTTATTTATGACCGCACAGGGGCTCCCAAACGAGCAGTACTTC. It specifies CASSLFMTAQGLPNEQYF.

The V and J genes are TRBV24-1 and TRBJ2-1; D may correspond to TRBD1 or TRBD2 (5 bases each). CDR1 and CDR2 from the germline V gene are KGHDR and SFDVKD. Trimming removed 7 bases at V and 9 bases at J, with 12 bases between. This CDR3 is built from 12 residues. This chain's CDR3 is CATRGPGFEQFF. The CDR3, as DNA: TGTGCCACCAGGGGACCGGGCTTTGAGCAGTTCTTC.

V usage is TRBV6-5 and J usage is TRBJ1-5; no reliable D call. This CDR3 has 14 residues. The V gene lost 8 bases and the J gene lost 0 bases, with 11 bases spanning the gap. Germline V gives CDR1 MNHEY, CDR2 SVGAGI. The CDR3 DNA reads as TGTGCCAGCTCTTTATACGATAGCAATCAGCCCCAGCATTTT. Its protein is CASSLYDSNQPQHF.

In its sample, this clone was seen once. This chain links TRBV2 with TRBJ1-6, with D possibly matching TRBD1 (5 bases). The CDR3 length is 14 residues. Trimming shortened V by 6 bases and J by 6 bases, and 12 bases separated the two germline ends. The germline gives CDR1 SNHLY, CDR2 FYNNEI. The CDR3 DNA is TGTGCCAGCAGCGGGACGGAACGTAATTCACCCCTCCACTTT. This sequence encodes CASSGTERNSPLHF.

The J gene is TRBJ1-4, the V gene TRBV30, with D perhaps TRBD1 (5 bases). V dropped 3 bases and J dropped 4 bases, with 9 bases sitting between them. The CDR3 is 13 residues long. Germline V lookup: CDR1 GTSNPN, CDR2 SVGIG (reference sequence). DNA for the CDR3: TGTGCCTGGAGCGGGGGGATTAATGAAAAACTGTTTTTT. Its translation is CAWSGGINEKLFF.

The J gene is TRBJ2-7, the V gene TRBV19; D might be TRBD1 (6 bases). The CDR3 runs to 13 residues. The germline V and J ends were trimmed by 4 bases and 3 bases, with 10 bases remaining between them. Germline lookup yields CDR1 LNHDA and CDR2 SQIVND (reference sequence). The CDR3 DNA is TGTGCCAGTAGTACGGACAGATACTACGAGCAGTACTTC. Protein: CASSTDRYYEQYF.

The chain's CDR3 is CASSLGSSGPSYNEQFF. The CDR3 DNA follows: TGCGCCAGCAGCTTGGGGTCTAGCGGGCCTTCCTACAATGAGCAGTTCTTC. The chain is built from TRBV5-1 and TRBJ2-1; 8 nucleotides align to TRBD2. The V and J ends lost 0 bases and 1 base, in that order; junction bases with no gene match: 6. Germline assignment: CDR1 SGHRS and CDR2 YFSETQ. The CDR3 has 17 residues.

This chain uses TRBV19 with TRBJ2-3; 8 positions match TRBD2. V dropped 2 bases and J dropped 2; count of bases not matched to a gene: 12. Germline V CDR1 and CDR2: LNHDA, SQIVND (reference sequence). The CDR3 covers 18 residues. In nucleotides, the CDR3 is TGTGCCAGTAGTATAAGGTGGAGAACTAGCGGAGCCACAGATACGCAGTATTTT. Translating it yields CASSIRWRTSGATDTQYF.

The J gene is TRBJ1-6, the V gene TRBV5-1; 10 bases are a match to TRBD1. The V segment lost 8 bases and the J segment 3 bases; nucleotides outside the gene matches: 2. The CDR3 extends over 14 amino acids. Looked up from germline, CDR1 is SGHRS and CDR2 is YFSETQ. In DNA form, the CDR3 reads TGCGCCAGTGGGACAGGGGACTATAATTCACCCCTCCACTTT. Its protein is CASGTGDYNSPLHF.

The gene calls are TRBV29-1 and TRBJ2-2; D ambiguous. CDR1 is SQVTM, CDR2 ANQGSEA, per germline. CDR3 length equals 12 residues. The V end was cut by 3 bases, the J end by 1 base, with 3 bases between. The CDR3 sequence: CSVDQNTGELFF. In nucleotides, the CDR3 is TGCAGCGTTGATCAGAACACCGGGGAGCTGTTTTTT.